The 9 T cell receptor beta chains in this list originate from one sample, sequenced in a study of a mutant IDH1 vaccine in newly diagnosed glioma. Time point noted: week 47, end of study. Every vaccine dose comprised 300 ug of mutant IDH1 20-mer peptide plus topical imiquimod. The protocol was immunoSEQ multiplex PCR, while the TCRdb copy is restricted to in-frame clones and leaves out a portion. The sample has tens of thousands of clones, roughly 90% seen once; the top ten hold 2.2%. These receptors lack a known antigen. Sample: PBMCs, taken from a glioma patient whose treatment included an IDH1 peptide vaccine. Receptors originate from a man aged 40-50 years with glioma.

The chain links TRBV6-5 to TRBJ2-1; a possible D gene is TRBD1 (6 bases). From germline, CDR1 is MNHEY and CDR2 SVGAGI. The CDR3 has 14 residues. V lost 2 bases and J lost 7, with 12 bases in between. The CDR3 bases are TGTGCCAGCAGTTACGTCAGGGGAACGAATGAGCAGTTCTTC. It codes for CASSYVRGTNEQFF.

The rearrangement links TRBV30 to TRBJ1-1; D call uncertain. This CDR3 has 11 residues. Germline-derived CDR1 and CDR2 are GTSNPN and SVGIG (reference sequence). With 0 bases removed from V and 10 bases from J, the gap between germline ends came to 9 bases. CDR3 sequence: CAWSVRQGAFF. DNA of the CDR3: TGTGCCTGGAGTGTACGCCAAGGAGCTTTCTTT.

The gene calls are TRBV15 and TRBJ2-4; tentatively, D is TRBD2 (6 bases). The CDR3 is 13 residues long. V shed 5 bases and J shed 5 bases, with 10 bases lying between them. Germline loops: CDR1 LNHNV, CDR2 YYDKDF (reference sequence). The chain's CDR3 is CATSPGGENIQYF. Here the CDR3 DNA reads TGTGCCACCAGCCCTGGCGGGGAAAACATTCAGTACTTC.

This chain links TRBV7-8 with TRBJ2-5, with D unresolved. This CDR3 has 16 amino acids. Looked up from germline, CDR1 is SGHVS and CDR2 is FQNEAQ. V dropped 8 bases and J dropped 2 bases, with 21 bases sitting between them. Here the CDR3 reads CASLPGRRTRQETQYF. In nucleotides, the CDR3 is TGTGCCAGCCTCCCCGGACGCAGGACCCGTCAAGAGACCCAGTACTTC.

The chain is built from TRBV11-2 and TRBJ2-7; either TRBD1 or TRBD2 may supply D (5 bases each). V dropped 0 bases and J dropped 6 bases, with 9 bases sitting between them. The CDR3 has 13 residues. Germline V gives CDR1 SGHAT, CDR2 FQNNGV. The CDR3 sequence is CASSLDGTREQYV. The CDR3, as DNA: TGTGCCAGCAGCTTAGATGGGACGCGCGAGCAGTACGTC.

This clone was counted a few times. V is TRBV6-5 and J is TRBJ1-1; D unresolved. The V gene's germline CDR1 is MNHEY and CDR2 SVGAGI. V lost 6 bases and J lost 0, with 14 bases in between. The CDR3 sequence is 15 residues long. The CDR3 coding sequence is TGTGCCAGCAGACCCCCAGCGACAATGAACACTGAAGCTTTCTTT. As protein: CASRPPATMNTEAFF.

This clone came up once. The chain joins TRBV19 to TRBJ2-5; D not certain. The CDR3 covers 15 residues. V lost 5 bases, J lost 10 bases, and 23 bases lay in between. Germline assignment: CDR1 LNHDA and CDR2 SQIVND (reference sequence). The CDR3 is CASSLAAPTVRGQYF. DNA for the CDR3: TGTGCCAGTAGTTTGGCGGCCCCGACGGTGCGTGGCCAGTACTTC.

The rearrangement joins TRBV4-2 to TRBJ2-1; D gene ambiguous. Germline V gene data show CDR1 as LGHNA and CDR2 as YNFKEQ. Trimming cost V 0 bases and J 8 bases, with 11 bases left between them. The CDR3 length is 14 residues. The CDR3 region has the DNA TGTGCCAGCAGCCAAGATCATGCTGGGGATGAGCAGTTCTTC. Amino acids: CASSQDHAGDEQFF.

The chain carries TRBV29-1 and TRBJ2-3; 10 bases line up with TRBD2. J lost 3 bases, V lost 6 bases, and 9 bases had no gene match. This CDR3 contains 15 residues. CDR1 is SQVTM, CDR2 ANQGSEA, per germline. CDR3 sequence reads: CSVRLAGGGTDTQYF. The CDR3 region has the DNA TGCAGCGTCCGATTAGCGGGAGGCGGGACAGATACGCAGTATTTT.